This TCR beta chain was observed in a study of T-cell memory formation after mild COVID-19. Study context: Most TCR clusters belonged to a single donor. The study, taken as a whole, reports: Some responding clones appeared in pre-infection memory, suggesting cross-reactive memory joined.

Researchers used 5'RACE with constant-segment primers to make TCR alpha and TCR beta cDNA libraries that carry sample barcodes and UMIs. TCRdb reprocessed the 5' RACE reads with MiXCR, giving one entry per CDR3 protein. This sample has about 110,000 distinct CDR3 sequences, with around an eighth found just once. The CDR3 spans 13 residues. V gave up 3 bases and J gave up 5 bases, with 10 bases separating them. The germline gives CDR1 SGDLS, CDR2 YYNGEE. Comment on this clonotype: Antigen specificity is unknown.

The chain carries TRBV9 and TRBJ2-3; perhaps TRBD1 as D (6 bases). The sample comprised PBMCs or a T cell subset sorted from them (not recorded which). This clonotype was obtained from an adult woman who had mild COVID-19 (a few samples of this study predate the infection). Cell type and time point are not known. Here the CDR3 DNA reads TGTGCCAGCAGCGCGGACAGTGTAGATACGCAGTATTTT. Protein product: CASSADSVDTQYF.